These 21 T cell receptor beta chains were all obtained from the same sample, sequenced in a study of shared T cell receptors in the human thymus. Clones were sequenced by immunoSEQ multiplex PCR, and TCRdb holds only the in-frame ones, with some missing. The profile covers some 660,000 clones, with approximately 87% appearing a single time and more than 0.009% taken by the ten largest. A further study also used this sample, focusing on human thymus T cells.

The sequenced sample was thymocytes. Every receptor here comes from a boy under three years old with a congenital heart defect.

This clone came up once. This chain connects TRBV7-6 to TRBJ2-3; 8 bases agree with TRBD1. The V segment lost 4 bases and the J segment 3 bases; nucleotides outside the gene matches: 6. The V gene's germline CDR1 is SGHVS and CDR2 FNYEAQ. The CDR3 has 15 amino acids. This CDR3 reads CASSSGQGITDTQYF. For the CDR3, the DNA is TGTGCCAGCAGCTCAGGACAGGGTATTACAGATACGCAGTATTTT. Variable domain in full (rest from reference TRBV7-6 and TRBJ2-3): GAGVSQSPRYKVTKRGQDVALRCDPISGHVSLYWYRQALGQGPEFLTYFNYEAQQDKSGLPNDRFSAERPEGSISTLTIQRTEQRDSAMYRCASSSGQGITDTQYFGPGTRLTVL.

J is TRBJ2-2 and V is TRBV11-2; 9 nucleotides align to TRBD2. CDR1 is SGHAT and CDR2 is FQNNGV in the germline V gene. Germline trimming cut 1 base from V and 4 bases from J; bases unmatched to any gene: 4. This CDR3 has 16 amino acids. CDR3 sequence: CASSLVRGGATGELFF. CDR3 DNA sequence: TGTGCCAGCAGCTTAGTGCGGGGGGGAGCCACCGGGGAGCTGTTTTTT.

CDR3 bases: TGTGCCAGCAGTGAAGCAGGCAGGGGGCAAGGCGGGGAGCTGTTTTTT. Its protein is CASSEAGRGQGGELFF. The chain uses TRBV25-1 and TRBJ2-2, with TRBD1 matching over 8 bases. The CDR3 has 16 amino acids. Germline trimming cut 2 bases from V and 7 bases from J; bases unmatched to any gene: 9. CDR1 and CDR2 (germline): MGHDK, SYGVNS.

CDR3 bases: TGTGCCAGTAGTATTGAGGGGGTAGATCAGCCCCAGCATTTT. Amino acids: CASSIEGVDQPQHF. The genes are TRBV19 and TRBJ1-5, with D perhaps matching TRBD1 (6 bases). This CDR3 comprises 14 residues. Germline CDR1 and CDR2: LNHDA and SQIVND (reference sequence). Between the trimmed V and J ends, which lost 3 bases and 5 bases, there was a span of 11 bases. The full variable domain, in which reference TRBV19 and TRBJ1-5 provide the parts outside the CDR3, is DGGITQSPKYLFRKEGQNVTLSCEQNLNHDAMYWYRQDPGQGLRLIYYSQIVNDFQKGDIAEGYSVSREKKESFPLTVTSAQKNPTAFYLCASSIEGVDQPQHFGDGTRLSIL.

The J gene is TRBJ2-1, the V gene TRBV9; 9 bases map to TRBD2. Trimming cost V 1 base and J 7 bases; bases outside gene matches: 6. This CDR3 spans 15 amino acids. CDR1 SGDLS and CDR2 YYNGEE come from the germline V gene. The DNA for the CDR3 is TGTGCCAGCAGCGTATTAGCGGGAGAGTTGAATGAGCAGTTCTTC. Protein sequence: CASSVLAGELNEQFF.

This sequence joins TRBV10-2 and TRBJ2-3; perhaps TRBD1 as D (6 bases). The CDR3 totals 13 residues. Per germline, CDR1 WSHSY and CDR2 SAAADI. V was pared by 8 bases and J by 4 bases, with 13 bases between. The CDR3 nucleotides read TGCGCCAGCGTAACCCCAGGGGCAGATACGCAGTATTTT. Amino acids: CASVTPGADTQYF.

As DNA, the CDR3 is TGTGCCAGCAGCCCTGTAGGAGGTTCACAGCCCCAGCATTTT. Protein product: CASSPVGGSQPQHF. V is TRBV11-2 and J is TRBJ1-5; D gene unclear. The V end lost 5 bases, the J end lost 7 bases, and 15 bases lay between the germline ends. Per the germline V gene, CDR1 is SGHAT and CDR2 is FQNNGV. The CDR3 has 14 amino acids.

The chain recombines TRBV4-3 with TRBJ1-2; possibly TRBD1 for D (6 bases). V lost 3 bases and J 8 bases, leaving 13 bases between the germline ends. CDR3 size: 13 residues. Per germline, CDR1 LGHNA and CDR2 YSLEER. The CDR3 loop reads CASSHKGRGGYTF. CDR3 bases: TGCGCCAGCAGCCATAAAGGCAGGGGAGGCTACACCTTC.

J is TRBJ2-7 and V is TRBV7-2; D unclear. Trimming pared 4 bases from V and 5 bases from J, leaving 21 bases between. The CDR3 has 16 amino acids. Germline V CDR1 and CDR2: SGHTA, FQGNSA. Here the CDR3 DNA reads TGTGCCAGCAGCTATACACCGAGCGAAATAGTGCACGAGCAGTACTTC. Translating gives CASSYTPSEIVHEQYF.

V gene TRBV30 combines with J gene TRBJ1-2; the match to TRBD1 covers 8 bases. The V segment lost 5 bases and the J segment 6 bases; nucleotides outside the gene matches: 5. The germline V gene encodes CDR1 GTSNPN and CDR2 SVGIG (reference sequence). This CDR3 contains 12 residues. CDR3 nucleotide sequence: TGTGCCTGGCAGGGGGCTGGGGATGGCTACACCTTC. It codes for CAWQGAGDGYTF.

This rearrangement joins TRBV7-2 to TRBJ1-1, with 8 bases lining up with TRBD1. Germline CDR1 and CDR2: SGHTA and FQGNSA. With V trimmed by 9 bases and J by 6 bases, 24 bases remained unmatched. This CDR3 comprises 18 residues. The CDR3 bases are TGTGCCAGTACTTACGAACGGGACAGGATAACTATTTGTCCTGAAGCTTTCTTT. It codes for CASTYERDRITICPEAFF.

The chain has TRBV7-2 and TRBJ2-7; TRBD2 might be the D (5 bases). Trimming cost V 3 bases and J 5 bases, with 14 bases left between them. Germline V lookup: CDR1 SGHTA, CDR2 FQGNSA. This CDR3 is 14 amino acids long. CDR3 nucleotide sequence: TGTGCCAGCAGCTTGGCGGGCCGGGCCAACGAGCAGTACTTC. This gives the protein CASSLAGRANEQYF.

V usage is TRBV27 and J usage is TRBJ1-1, with D unclear. Trimming cost V 3 bases and J 4 bases, with 12 bases left between them. Germline V gene data show CDR1 as MNHEY and CDR2 as SMNVEV (reference sequence). The CDR3 covers 14 residues. This chain's CDR3 is CASSLLRSGTEAFF. The CDR3 DNA sequence: TGTGCCAGCAGTTTGCTCCGATCAGGCACTGAAGCTTTCTTT.

The rearrangement joins TRBV4-3 to TRBJ1-5; D uncertain. Per the germline V gene, CDR1 is LGHNA and CDR2 is YSLEER. This CDR3 contains 17 residues. Trimming took 3 bases from V and 3 from J, leaving 18 bases between them. CDR3 sequence reads: CASSHESGGAPNQPQHF. The DNA of the CDR3 is TGCGCCAGCAGCCATGAGTCCGGAGGTGCTCCCAATCAGCCCCAGCATTTT.

The chain carries TRBV28 and TRBJ1-2; maybe TRBD1 (5 bases). This CDR3 region has 15 residues. Germline CDR1 and CDR2: MDHEN and SYDVKM. The CDR3 spells CAPPPGRVRSYGYTF. CDR3 coding DNA: TGTGCTCCTCCCCCGGGCAGGGTAAGGAGCTATGGCTACACCTTC.

V gene TRBV29-1 combines with J gene TRBJ2-7; 7 bases agree with TRBD1. This CDR3 region has 13 residues. Losses at the gene ends were 3 bases for V and 0 bases for J; bases not matched to a gene: 2. Looked up from germline, CDR1 is SQVTM and CDR2 is ANQGSEA. For the CDR3, the DNA is TGCAGCGTTGAGCGACAGGGCTCCTACGAGCAGTACTTC. Its translation is CSVERQGSYEQYF.

The rearrangement uses TRBV18 and TRBJ1-1; a possible D gene is TRBD1 (5 bases). The V gene lost 3 bases and the J gene lost 2 bases, with 16 bases spanning the gap. The length of the CDR3 is 16 residues. Germline V CDR1 and CDR2: KGHSH, LQKENI. The CDR3 sequence: CASSPPSQGPNTEAFF. Written as DNA, the CDR3 is TGTGCCAGCTCACCCCCTTCCCAGGGCCCCAACACTGAAGCTTTCTTT.

The chain carries TRBV6-4 and TRBJ2-3, with D perhaps matching TRBD1 (5 bases). In germline, CDR1 is MRHNA, CDR2 SNTAGT. V gave up 5 bases and J gave up 2 bases, with 11 bases separating them. The CDR3 contains 14 residues. The CDR3 loop reads CASSSVRDTDTQYF. DNA for the CDR3: TGTGCCAGCAGTTCCGTCAGGGACACAGATACGCAGTATTTT.

The chain employs TRBV25-1 and TRBJ2-3; 8 bases map to TRBD1. The trim removed 6 bases at V and 0 bases at J, leaving 8 bases unmatched. Germline lookup yields CDR1 MGHDK and CDR2 SYGVNS. CDR3 length equals 16 residues. CDR3 sequence: CASSGDRLFSTDTQYF. The DNA for the CDR3 is TGTGCCAGCAGCGGGGACAGGCTCTTTAGCACAGATACGCAGTATTTT.

The chain carries TRBV19 and TRBJ2-3, with 12 bases aligning to TRBD2. The CDR3 extends over 15 amino acids. V gave up 4 bases and J gave up 5 bases; unmatched junction bases: 4. Germline values: CDR1 LNHDA, CDR2 SQIVND (reference sequence). For the CDR3, the DNA is TGTGCCAGTAGTACCCCGACTAGCGGGAGAGATACGCAGTATTTT. Amino acids: CASSTPTSGRDTQYF.

With regard to this clone: At one boundary the junction diverges from the germline segment, which might be a read error. This chain joins TRBV19 and TRBJ1-5; 9 bases are shared with TRBD1. The germline V gene has CDR1 LNHDA and CDR2 SQIVND (reference sequence). The CDR3 is made up of 15 amino acids. The DNA of the CDR3 is TGTGCCAGTAGTTTAGACAGGGGGGAAGATCAGCCCCAGCATTTT. Residues: CASSLDRGEDQPQHF.